The rows below give T cell receptor beta chains drawn from one sample of a study of cytomegalovirus exposure and HLA in healthy donors. Assay: immunoSEQ multiplex PCR; the TCRdb copy retains only in-frame clones and omits some. The table records tens of thousands of clones, roughly 85% of them present only once. Sample: PBMCs. Receptor source: a woman aged 40 to 50 in good health and CMV-seropositive. CDR3s include the opening cysteine and the closing phenylalanine or tryptophan. The D gene is left open where the match is weak. Size values are once, few and many counts, or a class for expanded clones, and some rows have none.

clone_size	v_call	j_call	d_call	cdr3_nt	cdr3_aa
.	TRBV19	TRBJ2-7	TRBD1	TGTGCCAGCACCGGGACAGGGGCGATCGGGCAGTACTTC	CASTGTGAIGQYF
.	TRBV29-1	TRBJ1-1	.	TGCAGCGCCTCCGGGGTGTACACGAACACTGAAGCTTTCTTT	CSASGVYTNTEAFF
.	TRBV5-1	TRBJ2-3	.	TGCGCCAGCAGCTTGGGGACTGACACAGATACGCAGTATTTT	CASSLGTDTDTQYF
.	TRBV7-9	TRBJ1-1	.	TGTGCCAGCACTAGAATAGAGGACACTGAAGCTTTCTTT	CASTRIEDTEAFF
once	TRBV11-2	TRBJ2-3	TRBD2	TGTGCCAGCAGCTTAAGTAGCGGGGGGGCCCTAGATACGCAGTATTTT	CASSLSSGGALDTQYF
few	TRBV7-9	TRBJ2-7	.	TGCGCCAGCAGCCAAGATCTAGGGGGATGGTACGAGCAGTACTTC	CASSQDLGGWYEQYF
.	TRBV7-2	TRBJ2-6	.	TGTGCCAGCAGCTTAAGACAGGCTGGGGCCAACGTCCTGACTTTC	CASSLRQAGANVLTF
.	TRBV5-4	TRBJ2-1	TRBD2	TGTGCCAGCAGCCATGAGGTGGGAGCGGGGGGGCCCAATGAGCAGTTCTTC	CASSHEVGAGGPNEQFF
.	TRBV29-1	TRBJ2-3	.	TGCAGCGTTGCAGCAAGGGGCCTCACAGATACGCAGTATTTT	CSVAARGLTDTQYF
.	TRBV7-2	TRBJ2-7	TRBD1	TGTGCCAGCAGCTTAGCGTTGAGTGGGGGGACAGGCTACGAGCAGTACTTC	CASSLALSGGTGYEQYF
once	TRBV29-1	TRBJ1-1	.	TGCAGCGTTGAAGAGCCCCGTTCCGGGAGGACTGAAGCTTTCTTT	CSVEEPRSGRTEAFF
.	TRBV9	TRBJ2-5	TRBD2	TGTGCCAGCAGCGTAGGTAATAGCGGGGGGCAAGAGACCCAGTACTTC	CASSVGNSGGQETQYF
once	TRBV18	TRBJ2-1	TRBD2	TGTGCCAGCTCGCCGGGACTAGCGGGTTCAACCTACAATGAGCAGTTCTTC	CASSPGLAGSTYNEQFF
few	TRBV19	TRBJ1-5	TRBD1	TGTGCCACCCCGACCCCGCGACAGGGGGATCAGCCCCAGCATTTT	CATPTPRQGDQPQHF
.	TRBV6-6	TRBJ2-2	TRBD2	TGTGCCAGCAGTTACTCGCTAGCGGCGAACACCGGGGAGCTGTTTTTT	CASSYSLAANTGELFF
.	TRBV29-1	TRBJ2-1	TRBD2	TGCAGCGTTGAAGGAGGTAGCGGGGGGGCCGGAACCTACAATGAGCAGTTCTTC	CSVEGGSGGAGTYNEQFF
.	TRBV5-1	TRBJ1-4	.	TGCGCCAGCAGCTCACGGCAGGTCCCTGAAAAACTGTTTTTT	CASSSRQVPEKLFF
once	TRBV7-8	TRBJ2-5	.	TGTGCCAGCAGCCCAGGGGGGCTAGGGGGAGAGACCCAGTACTTC	CASSPGGLGGETQYF
.	TRBV7-3	TRBJ2-1	TRBD2	TGTGCCAGCAGCCTCAACGACGGACTAGCGGGGGGTCATAGCTCCTACAATGAGCAGTTCTTC	CASSLNDGLAGGHSSYNEQFF
.	TRBV4-3	TRBJ2-1	.	TGCGCCAGCAGCGGCCGGAGCTCCTACAATGAGCAGTTCTTC	CASSGRSSYNEQFF
few	TRBV28	TRBJ2-3	TRBD2	TGTGCCAGCAGTTTCCGACTAGCCGATACGCAGTATTTT	CASSFRLADTQYF
.	TRBV5-1	TRBJ1-1	TRBD1	TGCGCCAGCAGCAGGGACAGTGGGTCCACTGAAGCTTTCTTT	CASSRDSGSTEAFF
.	TRBV19	TRBJ2-2	.	TGTGCCAGTAGTATAGATCAACGCCCCCCCTCCGGCGGGGAGCTGTTTTTT	CASSIDQRPPSGGELFF
.	TRBV5-1	TRBJ1-1	TRBD1	TGCGCCAGCAGCGGGGACAGCCCGGGATATACTGAAGCTTTCTTT	CASSGDSPGYTEAFF
.	TRBV19	TRBJ2-4	TRBD1	TGTGCCAGTAGTATTTCCTCACGACAGGGTCCAAACATTCAGTACTTC	CASSISSRQGPNIQYF
.	TRBV2	TRBJ1-1	.	TGTGCCAGAATAAGGGGCACTGAAGCTTTCTTT	CARIRGTEAFF
.	TRBV19	TRBJ2-5	TRBD2	TGTGCCAGTCGACTAGCGGGGGAGACCCAGTACTTC	CASRLAGETQYF
.	TRBV6-1	TRBJ1-6	.	TGTGCCAGCAAAATTGACAGCAATTCACCCCTCCACTTT	CASKIDSNSPLHF
once	TRBV5-8	TRBJ2-1	.	TGTGCCAGCAGACCTGACAGTAGCTCCTACAATGAGCAGTTCTTC	CASRPDSSSYNEQFF
few	TRBV7-2	TRBJ2-7	TRBD1	TGTGCCAGCAGCCCCCGGGACAGGGCTCTTCAGCAGTACTTC	CASSPRDRALQQYF
.	TRBV6-5	TRBJ1-4	TRBD1	TGTGCCAGCAGTTACTCGACAGGGCAAGAAAAACTGTTTTTT	CASSYSTGQEKLFF
.	TRBV6-6	TRBJ1-1	TRBD1	TGTGCCAGCAGTTACTCGGACAGGGGTTTCACTGAAGCTTTCTTT	CASSYSDRGFTEAFF
.	TRBV19	TRBJ1-1	.	TGTGCCAGTATATCGATAGCGGGGGGCACTGAAGCTTTCTTT	CASISIAGGTEAFF
.	TRBV19	TRBJ1-6	TRBD1	TGTGCCAGTAGTGACTTATCAGGGGGCGGAGGTTCACCCCTCCACTTT	CASSDLSGGGGSPLHF
.	TRBV5-4	TRBJ1-2	.	TGTGCCAGCAGTCCGTTGGACTATTCGGGCTATGGCTACACCTTC	CASSPLDYSGYGYTF
.	TRBV6-6	TRBJ2-5	TRBD1	TGTGCCAGCAGTTACCGTTCGGGACAGCAAGAGACCCAGTACTTC	CASSYRSGQQETQYF
once	TRBV11-2	TRBJ2-1	.	TGTGCCAGCAGCTTTAGTCTTCGCGATGAGCAGTTCTTC	CASSFSLRDEQFF
once	TRBV19	TRBJ2-7	.	TGTGCCAGTAGTATAGATCGTAAAAACGAGCAGTACTTC	CASSIDRKNEQYF
.	TRBV5-1	TRBJ1-4	.	TGCGCCAGCAGCTTGGCTCTGGGAGGGGATGAAAAACTGTTTTTT	CASSLALGGDEKLFF
.	TRBV6-1	TRBJ1-1	.	TGTGCCAGCAGTGTTAGTGGCAGGGAGAACACTGAAGCTTTCTTT	CASSVSGRENTEAFF
.	TRBV19	TRBJ1-2	TRBD1	TGTGCCAGTAGTAGGACAGGGAGGATGGATGGCTACACCTTC	CASSRTGRMDGYTF
.	TRBV30	TRBJ1-4	.	TGTGCCTGGAGTGGGGCCCCTTGGCCTGAAAAACTGTTTTTT	CAWSGAPWPEKLFF
.	TRBV6-6	TRBJ2-2	TRBD2	TGTGCCAGCAGGTCAAGCGGGGGGACTTTCACCGGGGAGCTGTTTTTT	CASRSSGGTFTGELFF
once	TRBV6-5	TRBJ1-1	.	TGTGCCAGCAGAGAGCTGTGGGGGCCCGGAACTGAAGCTTTCTTT	CASRELWGPGTEAFF
.	TRBV11-3	TRBJ2-3	.	TGTGCCAGCAGCCCAGGTCTCACAGATACGCAGTATTTT	CASSPGLTDTQYF
.	TRBV7-9	TRBJ2-1	TRBD1	TGTGCCAGCAGCCCACAGGGGGCTTCCTACAATGAGCAGTTCTTC	CASSPQGASYNEQFF
.	TRBV5-4	TRBJ2-7	.	TGTGCCAGCACCGGGCCGGGGGGCGGGGTGGAGCAGTACTTC	CASTGPGGGVEQYF
.	TRBV19	TRBJ1-2	.	TGTGCCAGTAGTATGTCGTCCGGGAATACCTATGGCTACACCTTC	CASSMSSGNTYGYTF
.	TRBV7-9	TRBJ1-6	.	TGTTCCAGCAGCTTAGCGCCTAGCAGCCCCGATTCACCCCTCCACTTT	CSSSLAPSSPDSPLHF
.	TRBV7-8	TRBJ1-1	.	TGTGCCAGCAGCGCCCGACGGGGATGGACTGAAGCTTTCTTT	CASSARRGWTEAFF
.	TRBV7-3	TRBJ1-2	.	TGTGCCAGCAGCTTAAGCCAGGGTGATGGCTACACCTTC	CASSLSQGDGYTF
.	TRBV25-1	TRBJ2-2	TRBD2	TGTGCCAGCAGTAGAAACCGGACTAGCGGGGACACCGGGGAGCTGTTTTTT	CASSRNRTSGDTGELFF
.	TRBV2	TRBJ2-7	.	TGTGCCAGCAGTGACTTACGTGCGGTTCCCTACGAGCAGTACTTC	CASSDLRAVPYEQYF
.	TRBV7-3	TRBJ2-5	TRBD1	TGTGCCAGCAGCTTAAGCGGCGGACAGGGGGAAGAAGAGACCCAGTACTTC	CASSLSGGQGEEETQYF
.	TRBV4-2	TRBJ1-6	.	TGTGCCAGCAGCCAAGGCGAGGGAGTTGGTAATTCACCCCTCCACTTT	CASSQGEGVGNSPLHF
.	TRBV7-2	TRBJ2-3	TRBD1	TGTGCCAGCACCTTGGGGCGGGGACAGGGGGCGTCAGGAGATACGCAGTATTTT	CASTLGRGQGASGDTQYF
once	TRBV18	TRBJ2-3	.	TGTGCCAGCTCACCACGCCCAGGGCCTGGGGATACGCAGTATTTT	CASSPRPGPGDTQYF